The clone carrying this T cell receptor beta chain was counted between two and nine times. As yet, its antigen is unknown. The data were taken from a study of identical twins. Overall study findings and caveats: Analyses of zero insertions could, in part, be confounded by invariant MAIT and iNKT cells. The study found excess low generation probability among twin-shared out-of-frame alpha sequences. Fewer insertions were carried by abundant cord blood beta clonotypes, but none was seen in memory repertoires.

Each CDR3 protein is one row after TCRdb ran MiXCR on the 5' RACE reads. This table holds approximately 220,000 distinct CDR3 sequences, around a tenth found once. Between the trimmed V and J ends, which lost 1 base and 5 bases, there was a span of 7 bases. The CDR3 is made up of 13 amino acids. Germline CDR1 and CDR2: SGHTA and FQGNSA. The source material was memory (CD45RO+) T cells sorted from blood. This receptor was taken from a woman aged 18-35 years in good health. The chain couples TRBV7-2 to TRBJ2-3, with D unclear. The CDR3 DNA is TGTGCCAGCAGCTTAGGCATTGGAGATACGCAGTATTTT. It translates to CASSLGIGDTQYF.